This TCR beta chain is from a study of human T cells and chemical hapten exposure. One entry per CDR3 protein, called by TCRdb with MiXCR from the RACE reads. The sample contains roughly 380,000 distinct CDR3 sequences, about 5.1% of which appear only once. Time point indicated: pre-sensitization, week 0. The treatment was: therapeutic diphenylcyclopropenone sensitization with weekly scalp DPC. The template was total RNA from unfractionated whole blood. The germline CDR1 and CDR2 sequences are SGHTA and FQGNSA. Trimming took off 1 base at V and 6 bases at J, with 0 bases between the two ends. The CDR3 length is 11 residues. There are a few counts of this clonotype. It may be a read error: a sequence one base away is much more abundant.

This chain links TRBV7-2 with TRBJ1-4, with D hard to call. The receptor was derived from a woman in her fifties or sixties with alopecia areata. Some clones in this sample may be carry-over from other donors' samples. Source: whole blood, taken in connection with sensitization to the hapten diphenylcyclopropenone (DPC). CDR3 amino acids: CASSLDEKLFF. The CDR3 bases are TGTGCCAGCAGCTTAGATGAAAAACTGTTTTTT.